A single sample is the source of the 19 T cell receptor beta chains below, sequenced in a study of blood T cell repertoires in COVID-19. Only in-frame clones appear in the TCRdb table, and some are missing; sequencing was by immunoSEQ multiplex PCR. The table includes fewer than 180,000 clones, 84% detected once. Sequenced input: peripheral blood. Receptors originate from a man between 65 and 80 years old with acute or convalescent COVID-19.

The CDR3 spells CASSEPGTGPEAFF. As DNA, the CDR3 is TGTGCCAGCAGTGAACCTGGGACAGGGCCTGAAGCTTTCTTT. The V gene is TRBV28, the J gene TRBJ1-1, with 9 bases fitting TRBD1. This CDR3 is 14 amino acids long. V lost 5 bases to trimming and J lost 6 bases; unmatched junction nucleotides: 7. Germline V lookup: CDR1 MDHEN, CDR2 SYDVKM.

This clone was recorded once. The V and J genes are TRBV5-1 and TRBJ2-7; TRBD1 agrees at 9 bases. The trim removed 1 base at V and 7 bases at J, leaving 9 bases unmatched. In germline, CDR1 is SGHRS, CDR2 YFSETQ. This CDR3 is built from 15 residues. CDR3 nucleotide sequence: TGCGCCAGCAGCTTGAGGGGACAGGGATCGAGGGAGCAGTACTTC. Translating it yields CASSLRGQGSREQYF.

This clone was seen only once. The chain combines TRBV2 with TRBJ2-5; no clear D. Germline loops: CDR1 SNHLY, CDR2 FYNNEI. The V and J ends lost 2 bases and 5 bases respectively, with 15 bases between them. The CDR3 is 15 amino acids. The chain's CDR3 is CASSENQAAWETQYF. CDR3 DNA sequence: TGTGCCAGCAGTGAAAATCAGGCTGCCTGGGAGACCCAGTACTTC.

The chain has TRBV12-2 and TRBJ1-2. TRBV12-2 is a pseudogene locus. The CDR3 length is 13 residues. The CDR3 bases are TGTGCAAGTCCCTTACCCGGGTTATATGGCTACACCTTC. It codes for CASPLPGLYGYTF.

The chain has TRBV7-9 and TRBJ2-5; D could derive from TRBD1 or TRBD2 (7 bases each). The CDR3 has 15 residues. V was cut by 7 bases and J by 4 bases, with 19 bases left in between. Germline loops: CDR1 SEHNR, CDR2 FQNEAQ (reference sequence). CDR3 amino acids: CASTRGAGVRETQYF. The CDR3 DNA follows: TGTGCCAGCACCAGGGGGGCGGGAGTGAGAGAGACCCAGTACTTC.

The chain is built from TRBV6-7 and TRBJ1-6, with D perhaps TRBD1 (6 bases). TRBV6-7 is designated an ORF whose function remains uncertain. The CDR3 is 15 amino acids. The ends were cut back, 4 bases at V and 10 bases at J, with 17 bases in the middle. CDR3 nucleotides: TGTGCCAGCAGTTTCCGGGACACCGCTCCATCACCCCTCCACTTT. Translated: CASSFRDTAPSPLHF.

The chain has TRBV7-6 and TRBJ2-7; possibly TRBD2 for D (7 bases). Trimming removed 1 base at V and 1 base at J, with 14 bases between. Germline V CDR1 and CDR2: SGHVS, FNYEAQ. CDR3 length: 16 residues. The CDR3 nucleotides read TGTGCCAGCAGCTTAGGGGGCGGGGGCCGATCCTACGAGCAGTACTTC. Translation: CASSLGGGGRSYEQYF.

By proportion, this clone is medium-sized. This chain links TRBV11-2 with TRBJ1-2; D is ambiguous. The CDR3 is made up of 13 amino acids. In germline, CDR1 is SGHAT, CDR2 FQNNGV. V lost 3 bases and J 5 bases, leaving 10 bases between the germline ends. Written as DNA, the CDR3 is TGTGCCAGCAGCTTGGCGGGCGCATATGGCTACACCTTC. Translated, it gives CASSLAGAYGYTF.

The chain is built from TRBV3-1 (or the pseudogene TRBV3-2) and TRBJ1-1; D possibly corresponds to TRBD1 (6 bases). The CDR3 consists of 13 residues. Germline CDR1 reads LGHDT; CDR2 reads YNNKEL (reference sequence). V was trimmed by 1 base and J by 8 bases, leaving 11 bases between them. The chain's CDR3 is CASSQGPGTEAFF. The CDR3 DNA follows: TGTGCCAGCAGCCAAGGCCCGGGGACAGAAGCTTTCTTT.

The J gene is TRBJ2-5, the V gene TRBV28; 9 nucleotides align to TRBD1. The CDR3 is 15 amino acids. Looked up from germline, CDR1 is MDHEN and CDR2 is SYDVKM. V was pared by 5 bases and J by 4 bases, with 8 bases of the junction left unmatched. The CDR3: CASSPNQDRGETQYF. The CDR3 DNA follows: TGTGCCAGCAGTCCCAACCAGGACAGGGGAGAGACCCAGTACTTC.

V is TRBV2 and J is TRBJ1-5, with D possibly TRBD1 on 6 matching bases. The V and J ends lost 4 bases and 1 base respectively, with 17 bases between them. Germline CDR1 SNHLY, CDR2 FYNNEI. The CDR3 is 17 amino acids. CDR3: CASSVLGAKGSNQPQHF. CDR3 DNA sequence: TGTGCCAGCAGTGTACTGGGGGCTAAGGGAAGCAATCAGCCCCAGCATTTT.

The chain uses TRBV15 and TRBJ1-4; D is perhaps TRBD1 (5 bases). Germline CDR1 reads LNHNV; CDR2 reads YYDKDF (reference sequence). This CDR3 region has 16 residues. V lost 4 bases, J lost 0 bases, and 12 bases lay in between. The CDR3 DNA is TGTGCCACCAGCACAAATACAGGCGCAACTAATGAAAAACTGTTTTTT. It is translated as CATSTNTGATNEKLFF.

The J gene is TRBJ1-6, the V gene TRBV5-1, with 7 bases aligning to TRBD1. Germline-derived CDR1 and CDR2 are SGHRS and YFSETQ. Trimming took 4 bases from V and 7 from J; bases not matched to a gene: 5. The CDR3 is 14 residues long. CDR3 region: CASSVDRANSPLHF. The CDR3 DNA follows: TGCGCCAGCAGCGTCGACAGGGCAAATTCACCCCTCCACTTT.

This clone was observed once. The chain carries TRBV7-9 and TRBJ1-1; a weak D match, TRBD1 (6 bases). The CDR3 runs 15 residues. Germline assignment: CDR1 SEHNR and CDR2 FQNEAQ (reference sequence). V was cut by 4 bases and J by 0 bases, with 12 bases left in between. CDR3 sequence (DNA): TGTGCCAGCAGCTCTGGACAGTCTTTGAACACTGAAGCTTTCTTT. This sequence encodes CASSSGQSLNTEAFF.

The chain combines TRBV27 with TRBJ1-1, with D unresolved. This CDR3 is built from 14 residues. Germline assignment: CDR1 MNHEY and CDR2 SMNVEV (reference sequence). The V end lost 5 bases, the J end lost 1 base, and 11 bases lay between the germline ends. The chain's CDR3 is CASSPRTENTEAFF. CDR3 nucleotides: TGTGCCAGCAGTCCTCGGACTGAGAACACTGAAGCTTTCTTT.

The CDR3 DNA reads TGTGCCACGCGGCAGACAGCTAACTATAATTCACCCCTCCACTTT. The encoded protein is CATRQTANYNSPLHF. This rearrangement joins TRBV27 to TRBJ1-6; the D gene is possibly TRBD1 (5 bases). V lost 10 bases and J 3 bases, leaving 16 bases between the germline ends. From germline, CDR1 is MNHEY and CDR2 SMNVEV (reference sequence). The CDR3 loop spans 15 amino acids.

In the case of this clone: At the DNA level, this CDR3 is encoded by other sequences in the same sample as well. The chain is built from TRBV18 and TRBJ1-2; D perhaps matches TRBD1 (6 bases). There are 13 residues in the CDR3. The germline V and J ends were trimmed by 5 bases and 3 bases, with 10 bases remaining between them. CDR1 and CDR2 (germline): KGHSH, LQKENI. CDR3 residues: CASSLDRDYGYTF. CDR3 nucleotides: TGTGCCAGCTCATTGGACAGAGACTATGGCTACACCTTC.

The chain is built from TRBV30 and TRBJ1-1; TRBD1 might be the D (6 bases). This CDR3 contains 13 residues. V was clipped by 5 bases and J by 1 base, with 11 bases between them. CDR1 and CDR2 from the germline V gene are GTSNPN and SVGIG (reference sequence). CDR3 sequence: CAWGDNGNTEAFF. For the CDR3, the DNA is TGTGCCTGGGGGGACAATGGGAACACTGAAGCTTTCTTT.

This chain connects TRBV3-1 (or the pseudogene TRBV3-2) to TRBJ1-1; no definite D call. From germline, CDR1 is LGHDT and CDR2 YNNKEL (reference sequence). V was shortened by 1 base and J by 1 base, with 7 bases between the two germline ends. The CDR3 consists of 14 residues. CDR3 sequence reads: CASSQGFRNTEAFF. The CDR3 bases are TGTGCCAGCAGCCAAGGATTCAGGAACACTGAAGCTTTCTTT.